This T cell receptor beta chain is drawn from a study of blood T cell repertoires in COVID-19. Assay used: immunoSEQ multiplex PCR; TCRdb lists only in-frame clones, some missing. The table records about 330,000 clones, roughly 87% of them present only once. The sequenced sample consisted of PBMCs or T cells enriched from blood (not recorded which). The TCR was taken from a woman younger than 45 who had recovered from COVID-19.

The CDR3 DNA is TGTGCCAGCAGGGCGCGGGCAACTAATGAAAAACTGTTTTTT. The encoded protein is CASRARATNEKLFF. The chain carries TRBV27 and TRBJ1-4; D is unresolved. The germline gives CDR1 MNHEY, CDR2 SMNVEV (reference sequence). The CDR3 is made up of 14 amino acids. Trimming removed 6 bases from V and 0 bases from J, with 8 bases in between.